This is a list of T cell receptor beta chains from one sample in a study of T cells in Graves' hyperthyroidism and ophthalmopathy. TCRdb fed the multiplex PCR reads into MiXCR, producing one record per CDR3 protein. The data show more than 450,000 distinct CDR3 sequences, with about 20% seen just once and over 45% held by the top ten. Sequenced: blood. The source is a man aged 35 to 55 with Graves' ophthalmopathy. The CDR3 runs from the conserved cysteine through the conserved F or W. A D gene is named only where the DNA matches it firmly. Size is stated for part of the rows, as once, few or many counts, or as a class when the clone is expanded.

v_gene: TRBV5-6; d_gene: NA; j_gene: TRBJ2-3; abundance: NA; CDR3nt: TGTGCCAGCAAAACTGACAGCACAGATACGCAGTATTTT; CDR3aa: CASKTDSTDTQYF
v_gene: TRBV14; d_gene: NA; j_gene: TRBJ2-5; abundance: few; CDR3nt: TGTGCCAGCAGCCAAATCGAGACCCGGCTCCCCCAGTACTTC; CDR3aa: CASSQIETRLPQYF
v_gene: TRBV2; d_gene: NA; j_gene: TRBJ1-6; abundance: once; CDR3nt: TGTGCCAGCAGGGGGGCCTGGGGAACCTATAATTCACCCCTCCACTTT; CDR3aa: CASRGAWGTYNSPLHF
v_gene: TRBV6-1; d_gene: NA; j_gene: TRBJ2-3; abundance: NA; CDR3nt: TGTGCCAGCACCGCGAGGAGCACAGATACGCAGTATTTT; CDR3aa: CASTARSTDTQYF
v_gene: TRBV13; d_gene: NA; j_gene: TRBJ2-6; abundance: few; CDR3nt: TGTGCCAGCAGCTTAGTCCCCTCTGGGGCCAACGTCCTGACTTTC; CDR3aa: CASSLVPSGANVLTF
v_gene: TRBV20-1; d_gene: NA; j_gene: TRBJ2-7; abundance: few; CDR3nt: TGCAGTGCTAGCCGAGGGCAGGGAAGCTCCTACGAGCAGTACTTC; CDR3aa: CSASRGQGSSYEQYF
v_gene: TRBV6-1; d_gene: NA; j_gene: TRBJ2-5; abundance: NA; CDR3nt: TGTGCCAGCAACCGGGATCCCCAAGAGACCCAGTACTTC; CDR3aa: CASNRDPQETQYF
v_gene: TRBV5-1; d_gene: NA; j_gene: TRBJ1-1; abundance: NA; CDR3nt: TGCGCCAGCAGCTTGGCCGGTGGGGCAGCTTTCTTT; CDR3aa: CASSLAGGAAFF
v_gene: TRBV5-6; d_gene: NA; j_gene: TRBJ2-6; abundance: few; CDR3nt: TGTGCCAGCAGCTTGATTGGTTCGCTCGCCAACGTCCTGACTTTC; CDR3aa: CASSLIGSLANVLTF
v_gene: TRBV9; d_gene: NA; j_gene: TRBJ2-5; abundance: NA; CDR3nt: TGTGCCAGCAGCGTAGGAGGACAGCAAGAGACCCAGTACTTC; CDR3aa: CASSVGGQQETQYF
v_gene: TRBV18; d_gene: TRBD1; j_gene: TRBJ1-2; abundance: once; CDR3nt: TGTGCCAGCTCGCCACAGGGGGTCTACACCTTC; CDR3aa: CASSPQGVYTF
v_gene: TRBV6-2/TRBV6-3; d_gene: NA; j_gene: TRBJ1-1; abundance: many; CDR3nt: TGTGCCAGCAGACTCAAGTCCGGAGGGGGCACTGAAGCTTTCTTT; CDR3aa: CASRLKSGGGTEAFF
v_gene: TRBV7-9; d_gene: TRBD1; j_gene: TRBJ1-5; abundance: few; CDR3nt: TGTGCCAGCAGCTTAGTTATACAGGGGGGCTTAGGATCCAATCAGCCCCAGCATTTT; CDR3aa: CASSLVIQGGLGSNQPQHF
v_gene: TRBV6-1; d_gene: TRBD1; j_gene: TRBJ2-1; abundance: few; CDR3nt: TGTGCCAGCAGCGGTTCCGGGACAGGGTCTTACAATGAGCAGTTCTTC; CDR3aa: CASSGSGTGSYNEQFF
v_gene: TRBV7-3; d_gene: TRBD2; j_gene: TRBJ2-3; abundance: many; CDR3nt: TGTGCCAGCAGCTTGCGAACTAGCGGGGACCTCACAGATACGCAGTATTTT; CDR3aa: CASSLRTSGDLTDTQYF
v_gene: TRBV20-1; d_gene: TRBD2; j_gene: TRBJ2-5; abundance: many; CDR3nt: TGCAGTGCTAGACGGCTAGCGGGGCAAGAGACCCAGTACTTC; CDR3aa: CSARRLAGQETQYF
v_gene: TRBV12-3/TRBV12-4; d_gene: TRBD1; j_gene: TRBJ2-7; abundance: many; CDR3nt: TGTGCCAGCAGTTATGGACAGGTCTACGAGCAGTACTTC; CDR3aa: CASSYGQVYEQYF
v_gene: TRBV6-1; d_gene: NA; j_gene: TRBJ1-2; abundance: few; CDR3nt: TGTGCCAGCCGCCAAGTTGGTTTGTCCTCGAAGAGCTATGGCTACACCTTC; CDR3aa: CASRQVGLSSKSYGYTF
v_gene: TRBV19; d_gene: NA; j_gene: TRBJ1-5; abundance: NA; CDR3nt: TGTGCCAGTAGTATTCGGACAGAAGCGGGAGGCAATCAGCCCCAGCATTTT; CDR3aa: CASSIRTEAGGNQPQHF
v_gene: TRBV20-1; d_gene: TRBD2; j_gene: TRBJ2-2; abundance: many; CDR3nt: TGCAGTGCTAGAGATGTTTTAGCGGGGGGTCAAAACACCGGGGAGCTGTTTTTT; CDR3aa: CSARDVLAGGQNTGELFF
v_gene: TRBV7-2; d_gene: NA; j_gene: TRBJ2-1; abundance: many; CDR3nt: TGTGCCAGCAGCCACGACCTCTATGAGCAGTTCTTC; CDR3aa: CASSHDLYEQFF
v_gene: TRBV6-1; d_gene: TRBD1; j_gene: TRBJ2-5; abundance: few; CDR3nt: TGTGCCAGCAGTGAGGACAGGGCCGTCCAAGAGACCCAGTACTTC; CDR3aa: CASSEDRAVQETQYF
v_gene: TRBV30; d_gene: NA; j_gene: TRBJ1-5; abundance: few; CDR3nt: TGTGCCTTTGAAGGGGGGAGCAATCAGCCCCAGCATTTT; CDR3aa: CAFEGGSNQPQHF
v_gene: TRBV30; d_gene: TRBD1; j_gene: TRBJ2-2; abundance: many; CDR3nt: TGTGCCTGGAGTAGGGGGACAGCGAACACCGGGGAGCTGTTTTTT; CDR3aa: CAWSRGTANTGELFF
v_gene: TRBV7-9; d_gene: NA; j_gene: TRBJ1-6; abundance: NA; CDR3nt: TGTGCCAGCAGCTCACCGGAGAGAGTGGATTCACCCCTCCACTTT; CDR3aa: CASSSPERVDSPLHF
v_gene: TRBV20-1; d_gene: TRBD2; j_gene: TRBJ2-7; abundance: few; CDR3nt: TGCAGTGCTAGAGATAGCCAGCGGGGGGTGGGCTACGAGCAGTACTTC; CDR3aa: CSARDSQRGVGYEQYF
v_gene: TRBV30; d_gene: NA; j_gene: TRBJ1-2; abundance: few; CDR3nt: TGTGCCTGGAGGGTCATGTATGGCTACACCTTC; CDR3aa: CAWRVMYGYTF
v_gene: TRBV4-3; d_gene: NA; j_gene: TRBJ2-3; abundance: few; CDR3nt: TGCGCCAGCAGCCAAGTGCTAGATAGAGATACGCAGTATTTT; CDR3aa: CASSQVLDRDTQYF
v_gene: TRBV20-1; d_gene: NA; j_gene: TRBJ2-7; abundance: many; CDR3nt: TGCAGTGCCCCTGGGAGCTCCTCCTACGAGCAGTACTTC; CDR3aa: CSAPGSSSYEQYF
v_gene: TRBV27; d_gene: TRBD2; j_gene: TRBJ2-1; abundance: many; CDR3nt: TGTGCCAGTTACACGGGACTAGCGGGAGGAGGGGAGCAGTTCTTC; CDR3aa: CASYTGLAGGGEQFF
v_gene: TRBV10-3; d_gene: TRBD1; j_gene: TRBJ2-2; abundance: few; CDR3nt: TGTGCCATTGACAGGGGTTCGGCCTCCGCCACCGGGGAGCTGTTTTTT; CDR3aa: CAIDRGSASATGELFF
v_gene: TRBV6-9; d_gene: NA; j_gene: TRBJ2-6; abundance: NA; CDR3nt: TGTGCCAGCAGTTACGAGACCGTTCTTTCTGGGGCCAACGTCCTGACTTTC; CDR3aa: CASSYETVLSGANVLTF
v_gene: TRBV6-2/TRBV6-3; d_gene: NA; j_gene: TRBJ2-7; abundance: many; CDR3nt: TGTGCCAGCACCCCCGGGGCTCTAGGGGACTACGAGCAGTACTTC; CDR3aa: CASTPGALGDYEQYF
v_gene: TRBV11-2; d_gene: TRBD2; j_gene: TRBJ2-1; abundance: NA; CDR3nt: TGTGCCAGCGGATACCCCCCTACCGGGACTAGCGGGGGGTCCCCCAATGAGCAGTTCTTC; CDR3aa: CASGYPPTGTSGGSPNEQFF
v_gene: TRBV10-1; d_gene: TRBD2; j_gene: TRBJ2-1; abundance: NA; CDR3nt: TGCGCCAGCAGTGAGACGACTAGCGCGCCCAACAATGAGCAGTTCTTC; CDR3aa: CASSETTSAPNNEQFF
v_gene: TRBV19; d_gene: NA; j_gene: TRBJ1-1; abundance: NA; CDR3nt: TGTGCCAGTAGTCACGGGACCGTTGAAGCTTTCTTT; CDR3aa: CASSHGTVEAFF
v_gene: TRBV3-1; d_gene: TRBD2; j_gene: TRBJ2-3; abundance: NA; CDR3nt: TGTGCCAGCAGCTCCGGTGTTAGCGGGAACACAGATACGCAGTATTTT; CDR3aa: CASSSGVSGNTDTQYF
v_gene: TRBV3-1; d_gene: TRBD1; j_gene: TRBJ1-1; abundance: many; CDR3nt: TGTGCCAGCAGCCAAGCTTCCGGGACAGGCACTGAAGCTTTCTTT; CDR3aa: CASSQASGTGTEAFF
v_gene: TRBV3-1; d_gene: NA; j_gene: TRBJ1-1; abundance: many; CDR3nt: TGTGCCAGCTCAAAAGGGAACACTGAAGCTTTCTTT; CDR3aa: CASSKGNTEAFF
v_gene: TRBV7-9; d_gene: NA; j_gene: TRBJ2-5; abundance: many; CDR3nt: TGTGCCAGCAAGGGGACGATACAAGAGACCCAGTACTTC; CDR3aa: CASKGTIQETQYF
v_gene: TRBV7-2; d_gene: TRBD2; j_gene: TRBJ2-7; abundance: few; CDR3nt: TGTGCCAGCAGTCTAGGGACTAGTTTCTACGAGCAGTACTTC; CDR3aa: CASSLGTSFYEQYF
v_gene: TRBV3-1; d_gene: NA; j_gene: TRBJ2-1; abundance: many; CDR3nt: TGTGCCAGCAGCCAATTCAGGGCCCAAATTCCCCAAGAGCAGTTCTTC; CDR3aa: CASSQFRAQIPQEQFF
v_gene: TRBV5-1; d_gene: NA; j_gene: TRBJ1-1; abundance: many; CDR3nt: TGCGCCAGCAGCTCGGGGGATCTGAACACTGAAGCTTTCTTT; CDR3aa: CASSSGDLNTEAFF
v_gene: TRBV28; d_gene: NA; j_gene: TRBJ1-5; abundance: NA; CDR3nt: TGTGCCAGCAGCACTCGGGAGGGAAGCGATCAGCCCCAGCATTTT; CDR3aa: CASSTREGSDQPQHF
v_gene: TRBV6-1; d_gene: NA; j_gene: TRBJ2-5; abundance: once; CDR3nt: TGTGCCAGCAACGGGAATCTGGGGGAGACCCAGTACTTC; CDR3aa: CASNGNLGETQYF
v_gene: TRBV30; d_gene: NA; j_gene: TRBJ1-2; abundance: many; CDR3nt: TGTGCCTGGAGTGTCTCAGGATCGTATAGCTACACCTTC; CDR3aa: CAWSVSGSYSYTF
v_gene: TRBV13; d_gene: TRBD2; j_gene: TRBJ2-5; abundance: many; CDR3nt: TGTGCCAGCAGCACGGGACTAGCGGGAGGAGAGACCCAGTACTTC; CDR3aa: CASSTGLAGGETQYF